These 5 T cell receptor beta chains came from one sample sequenced in a study of T cells in Graves' hyperthyroidism and ophthalmopathy. RNA transcripts were the template for amplifying TCR beta CDR3 regions. HTBI primers drove first-round RT-PCR of the TCR CDR3. TCRdb ran MiXCR on the multiplex PCR reads and lists one entry per CDR3 protein. The sample includes about 510,000 distinct CDR3 sequences, around 15% of them seen just once. The sample was blood. These receptors all come from a woman aged 40 to 50 with Graves' hyperthyroidism.

At least ten counts were recorded for this clonotype. J is TRBJ2-7 and V is TRBV20-1; 10 bases map to TRBD2. CDR1 and CDR2 from the germline V gene are DFQATT and SNEGSKA (reference sequence). J lost 7 bases, V lost 1 base, and 7 bases had no gene match. CDR3 size: 14 residues. CDR3: CSARGLAGGGEQYF. The CDR3 DNA is TGCAGTGCTAGAGGGTTAGCGGGAGGTGGGGAGCAGTACTTC.

This clonotype appeared many times. V gene TRBV6-1 combines with J gene TRBJ2-7, with D maybe TRBD1 (5 bases). The V gene lost 1 base and the J gene lost 1 base, with 17 bases spanning the gap. This CDR3 spans 17 amino acids. CDR1 MNHNS and CDR2 SASEGT come from the germline V gene. CDR3 nucleotide sequence: TGTGCCAGCAGTGAAGAGGGGTGGAGTGCCTTTTCCTACGAGCAGTACTTC. Encoded protein: CASSEEGWSAFSYEQYF.

This clonotype has a count of ten or more. The chain links TRBV12-3 or TRBV12-4 to TRBJ1-4; TRBD1 aligns across 9 bases. The trim removed 4 bases at V and 8 bases at J, leaving 5 bases unmatched. There are 14 residues in the CDR3. The CDR3 reads CASSSWDREEKLFF. The CDR3 DNA reads TGTGCCAGCAGTTCCTGGGACAGGGAGGAAAAACTGTTTTTT.

V usage is TRBV27 and J usage is TRBJ2-2; TRBD2 aligns across 7 bases. The CDR3 has 15 amino acids. Germline V gives CDR1 MNHEY, CDR2 SMNVEV (reference sequence). Unmatched junction bases numbered 7, after V lost 4 bases and J lost 5 bases. CDR3 amino acids: CASSSGGAATGELFF. The CDR3 DNA reads TGTGCCAGCAGTTCGGGGGGAGCGGCAACCGGGGAGCTGTTTTTT.

This clonotype was counted between two and nine times. The chain links TRBV20-1 to TRBJ2-3, with TRBD2 matching 16 bases. The V and J ends lost 2 bases and 1 base, in that order; junction bases with no gene match: 9. CDR3 length equals 19 residues. The germline CDR1 and CDR2 sequences are DFQATT and SNEGSKA (reference sequence). The CDR3 nucleotides are TGCAGTGCTAGATTGGGACTAGCGGGAGGGCCAAGTGGCACAGATACGCAGTATTTT. Its protein product is CSARLGLAGGPSGTDTQYF.